This T cell receptor (beta chain) is drawn from a study of blood T cell repertoires in COVID-19. The Seattle patients, enrolled during active infection, were followed longitudinally. In the case of this clone: In the same sample, other DNA sequences code for this CDR3.

V was clipped by 2 bases and J by 3 bases, with 8 bases between them. The V gene's germline CDR1 is SGHRS and CDR2 YFSETQ. The CDR3 consists of 13 residues. The repertoire was sequenced with immunoSEQ multiplex PCR; TCRdb's copy has only in-frame clones and lacks some. The table includes some 520,000 clones, 80% to 90% detected once. The genes are TRBV5-1 and TRBJ1-1, with D perhaps matching TRBD1 (6 bases). Sequenced sample: peripheral blood. The clonotype originates from a man aged 18 to 29 with COVID-19, enrolled during active disease. DNA of the CDR3: TGCGCCAGCAGCTTACAGGGCGACACTGAAGCTTTCTTT. Residues: CASSLQGDTEAFF.